The clone carrying this T cell receptor beta chain has only a few counts. No antigen is known for it. MiXCR, run by TCRdb on the reads, gives a single entry per CDR3 protein. The repertoire holds 360,000 or so distinct CDR3 sequences, with roughly 36% as singletons. This CDR3 is built from 14 residues. Trimming left V 5 bases short and J 4 bases short, with 13 bases between. The germline CDR1 and CDR2 sequences are LGHNT and FRNRAP. The data originate from a study of T cell repertoires in cytomegalovirus infection. The sequence was collected from a human donor in good health (CMV status not recorded). Some clones in this sample may be carry-over from other donors' samples. Material: cultured PBMCs, obtained from culture after CMV antigen stimulation. The chain is built from TRBV12-5 and TRBJ2-3; D is ambiguous. The CDR3 nucleotides are TGTGCTAGTGGTCCCGAAATAATTGCAGATACGCAGTATTTT. Translation: CASGPEIIADTQYF.